Presented here are 5 T cell receptor beta chains from one specimen sequenced in a study of T-cell memory formation after mild COVID-19. TCRdb fed the 5' RACE reads into MiXCR, producing one record per CDR3 protein. This table has around 420,000 distinct CDR3 sequences, approximately 24% appearing once. Sample: PBMCs or a T cell subset sorted from them (not recorded which). The receptors shown here come from an adult woman who had mild COVID-19 (a few samples of this study predate the infection). Cell type and time point are not known.

The sample holds a few counts of this clonotype. This chain connects TRBV5-4 to TRBJ2-7; no clear D gene. Germline-derived CDR1 and CDR2 are SGHNT and YYREEE (reference sequence). This CDR3 spans 14 amino acids. V dropped 0 bases and J dropped 0 bases, with 7 bases sitting between them. DNA for the CDR3: TGTGCCAGCAGCTTGGAGCCACCCTCCTACGAGCAGTACTTC. Amino acid sequence: CASSLEPPSYEQYF.

The chain uses TRBV12-3 or TRBV12-4 and TRBJ2-1; TRBD2 agrees at 8 bases. J lost 3 bases, V lost 4 bases, and 14 bases had no gene match. The CDR3 runs 18 residues. CDR3 sequence: CASSSISIPGTSYNEQFF. In DNA form, the CDR3 reads TGTGCCAGCAGTTCCATTAGCATCCCCGGGACTAGCTACAATGAGCAGTTCTTC.

This clonotype has a handful of counts. J is TRBJ2-6 and V is TRBV4-2; D not certain. The V gene lost 0 bases and the J gene lost 2 bases, with 8 bases spanning the gap. CDR1 is LGHNA, CDR2 YNFKEQ, per germline. The CDR3 is 16 residues long. The CDR3 protein is CASSQDLRAGANVLTF. The CDR3 nucleotides read TGTGCCAGCAGCCAAGATTTAAGAGCTGGGGCCAACGTCCTGACTTTC.

This clonotype came up a few times. V usage is TRBV20-1 and J usage is TRBJ2-2; 7 nucleotides match TRBD1. CDR3 length: 14 residues. Trimming cost V 3 bases and J 6 bases; bases outside gene matches: 7. Germline lookup yields CDR1 DFQATT and CDR2 SNEGSKA (reference sequence). The CDR3 DNA reads as TGCAGTGCTAGGGAGACAGGGTTCGCCGGGGAGCTGTTTTTT. This encodes CSARETGFAGELFF.

The chain combines TRBV7-3 with TRBJ1-2; 9 bases fit TRBD1. The CDR3 consists of 19 residues. The J segment lost 2 bases and the V segment lost 3 bases, leaving 16 bases of the junction unmatched. Germline CDR1 reads SGHTA; CDR2 reads FQGTGA. Here the CDR3 DNA reads TGTGCCAGCAGCTTCCCAACCATCCCTCCGACAGGGGGGAACTATGGCTACACCTTC. Its translation is CASSFPTIPPTGGNYGYTF.